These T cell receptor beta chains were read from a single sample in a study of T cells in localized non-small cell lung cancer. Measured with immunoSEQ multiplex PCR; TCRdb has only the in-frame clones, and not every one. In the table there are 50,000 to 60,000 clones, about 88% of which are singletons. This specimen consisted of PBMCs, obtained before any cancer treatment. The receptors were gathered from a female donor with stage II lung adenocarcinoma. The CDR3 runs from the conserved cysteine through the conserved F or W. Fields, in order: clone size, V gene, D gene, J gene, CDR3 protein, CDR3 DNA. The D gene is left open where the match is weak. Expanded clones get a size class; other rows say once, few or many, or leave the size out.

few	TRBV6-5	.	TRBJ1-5	CASSYSAGFNQPQHF	TGTGCCAGCAGTTACTCCGCCGGATTCAATCAGCCCCAGCATTTT
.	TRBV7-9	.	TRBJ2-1	CASSSEFGQGLNEQFF	TGTGCCAGCAGCTCTGAGTTCGGACAAGGGCTCAATGAGCAGTTCTTC
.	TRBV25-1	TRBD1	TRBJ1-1	CASSEWGTGGMNTEAFF	TGTGCCAGCAGTGAATGGGGGACAGGGGGAATGAACACTGAAGCTTTCTTT
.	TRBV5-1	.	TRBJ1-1	CASTSEGGRKGTEAFF	TGCGCCAGCACCTCCGAAGGGGGGCGCAAGGGCACTGAAGCTTTCTTT
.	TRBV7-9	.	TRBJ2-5	CATGPSQETQYF	TGTGCCACCGGACCGTCCCAAGAGACCCAGTACTTC
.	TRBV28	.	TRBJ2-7	CASSLPGPYEQYF	TGTGCCAGCAGTTTACCAGGGCCCTACGAGCAGTACTTC
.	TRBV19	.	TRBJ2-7	CASTGRSYEQYF	TGTGCCAGCACGGGACGGAGCTACGAGCAGTACTTC
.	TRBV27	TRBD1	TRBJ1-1	CASSSLSARQGGTEAFF	TGTGCCAGCAGTTCCCTCTCCGCTCGACAGGGGGGAACTGAAGCTTTCTTT
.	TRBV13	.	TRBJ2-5	CASSLGPGRQETQYF	TGTGCCAGCAGCTTAGGCCCAGGGAGGCAAGAGACCCAGTACTTC
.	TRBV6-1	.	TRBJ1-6	CASSEGTGTNSPLHF	TGTGCCAGCAGTGAAGGTACAGGTACTAATTCACCCCTCCACTTT
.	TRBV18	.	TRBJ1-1	CASSPLRADLAEAFF	TGTGCCAGCTCACCACTCAGAGCGGACCTGGCTGAAGCTTTCTTT
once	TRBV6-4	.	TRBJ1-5	CASSERVGQPQHF	TGTGCCAGCAGTGAGAGGGTTGGGCAGCCCCAGCATTTT
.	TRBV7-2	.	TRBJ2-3	CASSLAVQVDTQYF	TGTGCCAGCAGCTTAGCGGTTCAGGTAGATACGCAGTATTTT
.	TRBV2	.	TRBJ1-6	CASSVRSSYNSPLHF	TGTGCCAGCAGTGTTAGGAGCTCCTATAATTCACCCCTCCACTTT
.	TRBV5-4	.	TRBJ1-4	CASSLGGGANEKLFF	TGTGCCAGCAGCTTGGGCGGAGGCGCTAATGAAAAACTGTTTTTT
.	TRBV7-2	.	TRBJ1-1	CASSPGRWNTEAFF	TGTGCCAGCAGCCCGGGACGGTGGAACACTGAAGCTTTCTTT
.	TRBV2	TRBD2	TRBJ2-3	CASTGTSGSTDTQYF	TGTGCCAGCACTGGGACTAGCGGGAGCACAGATACGCAGTATTTT
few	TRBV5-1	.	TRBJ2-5	CATKLGGSEETQYF	TGCGCCACCAAATTGGGGGGCAGCGAAGAGACCCAGTACTTC
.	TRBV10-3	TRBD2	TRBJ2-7	CAISGGTGTSINYEQYF	TGTGCCATCAGTGGGGGAACCGGGACTAGCATCAATTACGAGCAGTACTTC
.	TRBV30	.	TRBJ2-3	CARDGGTDTQYF	TGTGCCCGGGACGGAGGCACAGATACGCAGTATTTT
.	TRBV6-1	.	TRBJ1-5	CASSEWGPGGEPQHF	TGTGCCAGCAGTGAATGGGGGCCGGGGGGAGAGCCCCAGCATTTT
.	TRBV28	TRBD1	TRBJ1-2	CASRPGTGGNYGYTF	TGTGCCAGCAGACCTGGGACAGGGGGGAACTATGGCTACACCTTC